This TCR beta chain was sequenced during a study of T cell clonality in common variable immunodeficiency. This table comes from immunoSEQ multiplex PCR, and its TCRdb copy is limited to in-frame clones, with some not included. Sampling found about 19,000 clones, none seen once. Study-wide findings and caveats: CVID subjects showed higher TCRbeta clonality than healthy controls. Reportedly, TCR beta sequences from common variable immunodeficiency showed fewer deletions and N-nucleotide insertions.

With respect to this clone: Its antigen is still unknown. The observed sequence ends 3 residues before the CDR3 terminus, with the missing tail filled in from the germline J gene.

V lost 6 bases and J lost 3, with 18 bases in between. There are 15 residues in the CDR3. The V gene's germline CDR1 is MNHEY and CDR2 SVGEGT. Sample: peripheral blood mononuclear cells. This sequence originates from a human donor with common variable immunodeficiency. The chain employs TRBV6-2 or TRBV6-3 and TRBJ2-7; TRBD2 is a possible D gene (6 bases). Partial CDR3 DNA: TGTGCCAGCAGACGAGAGGCGGGAAACTACTACGAG. It specifies CASRREAGNYYE. The entire CDR3 reads CASRREAGNYYEQYF.